This T cell receptor delta chain stems from a study of Vδ1+ human thymocytes. This clone was counted only a few times. The target antigen is unknown. CDR1 and CDR2 (germline): TSWWSYY, QGS. The length of the CDR3 is 19 residues. V gave up 2 bases and J gave up 6 bases, with 28 bases separating them. Notes on the study in general: Unlike peripheral blood Vdelta1+ controls, thymic delta-chain sequences included about 20% Vdelta2 and few Vdelta3. Thymic TRG and TRD repertoires appeared highly polyclonal.

RNA was extracted from the cells and then reverse transcribed. Multiplex PCR used pooled V-gene forward primers and a constant-region reverse primer to amplify CDR3s. TCRdb reanalysed the multiplex PCR reads via CATT. The sample lists tens of thousands of delta-chain clones, around a sixth occurring once. Source material: Vdelta1+ gamma-delta thymocytes from the thymus. This sample's subset: FACS-sorted CD3+ TCRalphabeta- TCRVdelta1+ TCRVdelta2- thymocytes. This sequence originates from a boy under three years old who had congenital heart surgery. V gene TRDV1 combines with J gene TRDJ1; TRDD1 or TRDD3 may be the D gene (5 bases each). CDR3 sequence: CALGEISVKFVVGYNKLIF. The CDR3 DNA reads as TGTGCTCTTGGGGAAATCTCCGTGAAATTCGTAGTGGGGTATAATAAACTCATCTTT.